These T cell receptor beta chains were read from a single sample in a study of Graves' ophthalmopathy and Graves' hyperthyroidism. TCRdb processed the multiplex PCR reads anew with MiXCR; each CDR3 protein has one entry. The sample shows about half a million distinct CDR3 sequences, approximately 15% of them seen only once. Source material: blood. These receptors all stem from a woman aged 30 to 39 with Graves' ophthalmopathy. Each CDR3 is given with its conserved first and last residue. D genes are given only for firm matches. Not every row has a clone size; where given, it reads once, few, many or a size class.

j_call clone_size d_call v_call cdr3_aa cdr3_nt
TRBJ1-6 many - TRBV20-1 CSARVGAFNSPLHF TGCAGTGCTAGAGTGGGGGCTTTTAATTCACCCCTCCACTTT
TRBJ2-5 - - TRBV27 CVSSPSLGQETQYF TGTGTCAGCAGCCCCTCCCTCGGCCAAGAGACCCAGTACTTC
TRBJ2-5 - - TRBV6-5 CASSSPVTPGTQYF TGTGCCAGCAGTTCCCCGGTAACTCCGGGGACCCAGTACTTC
TRBJ1-1 many - TRBV19 CASSIRRNTEAFF TGTGCCAGTAGTATCAGACGGAACACTGAAGCTTTCTTT
TRBJ2-5 many - TRBV7-7 CASSLGSYQETQYF TGTGCTAGCAGCTTAGGGTCATACCAAGAGACCCAGTACTTC
TRBJ1-2 many - TRBV4-1 CASSQDFGIASGHSGYYGYTF TGCGCCAGCAGCCAAGATTTTGGAATTGCCTCGGGGCACTCCGGTTACTATGGCTACACCTTC
TRBJ2-5 many - TRBV6-1 CASSRQGGRQETQYF TGTGCCAGCAGTAGACAGGGAGGCAGGCAAGAGACCCAGTACTTC
TRBJ1-2 many - TRBV28 CASSPLRGYTF TGTGCCAGCAGTCCCTTGCGCGGCTACACCTTC
TRBJ1-6 many - TRBV27 CASSRGAGLLNSPLHF TGTGCCAGCAGTAGGGGCGCTGGATTATTGAATTCACCCCTCCACTTT
TRBJ1-1 - TRBD1 TRBV6-1 CASSRTGGGRNTEAFF TGTGCCAGCAGCCGGACAGGGGGCGGTCGGAACACTGAAGCTTTCTTT
TRBJ2-7 few TRBD1 TRBV5-1 CASSLIGTGAGYEQYF TGCGCCAGCAGTCTAATTGGGACAGGGGCCGGCTACGAGCAGTACTTC
TRBJ1-5 - - TRBV12-3/TRBV12-4 CASSFPGGGGNQPQHF TGTGCCAGCAGTTTTCCCGGTGGCGGGGGCAATCAGCCCCAGCATTTT
TRBJ1-1 many - TRBV5-1 CASSLGGKNTEAFF TGCGCCAGCAGCTTGGGGGGGAAGAACACTGAAGCTTTCTTT
TRBJ2-5 many - TRBV6-1 CASSEGGGGAETQYF TGTGCCAGCAGTGAAGGCGGTGGGGGGGCGGAGACCCAGTACTTC
TRBJ1-1 many - TRBV19 CASSIGHTEAFF TGTGCCAGTAGTATCGGCCATACTGAAGCTTTCTTT
TRBJ1-5 many - TRBV6-1 CASSEVGYNQPQHF TGTGCCAGCAGTGAAGTAGGCTACAATCAGCCCCAGCATTTT
TRBJ2-7 many TRBD1 TRBV6-1 CASSGQGSTYEQYF TGTGCCAGCAGTGGACAGGGGTCCACCTACGAGCAGTACTTC
TRBJ1-5 many - TRBV19 CASTPLQGNQPQHF TGTGCCAGTACCCCCCTACAGGGAAATCAGCCCCAGCATTTT
TRBJ1-1 many - TRBV6-2/TRBV6-3 CASSYRQGRHNTEAFF TGTGCCAGCAGTTACCGGCAGGGACGGCACAACACTGAAGCTTTCTTT
TRBJ1-5 many - TRBV12-3/TRBV12-4 CASSLGSGQPQHF TGTGCCAGCAGTTTAGGATCCGGTCAGCCCCAGCATTTT
TRBJ2-5 - - TRBV6-2/TRBV6-3 CASSYGASSQETQYF TGTGCCAGCAGTTACGGGGCAAGCTCACAAGAGACCCAGTACTTC
TRBJ2-2 few TRBD1 TRBV6-5 CASSSGQGVNTGELFF TGTGCCAGCAGTTCGGGACAGGGGGTGAACACCGGGGAGCTGTTTTTT
TRBJ2-6 many - TRBV5-1 CASSLEGRSSGANVLTF TGCGCCAGCAGCTTGGAGGGACGGTCCTCTGGGGCCAACGTCCTGACTTTC
TRBJ1-3 many - TRBV20-1 CSAFLRSTIYF TGCAGTGCTTTTCTCCGGAGCACCATATATTTT
TRBJ2-5 few TRBD2 TRBV11-2 CASSTRQAGGQPTGETQYF TGTGCCAGCAGCACCCGGCAAGCGGGAGGGCAGCCCACAGGAGAGACCCAGTACTTC
TRBJ2-5 many TRBD2 TRBV29-1 CSVRLAGGQETQYF TGCAGCGTACGACTAGCGGGAGGGCAAGAGACCCAGTACTTC
TRBJ1-2 many - TRBV7-2 CASSLGGAGFPSF TGTGCCAGCAGCTTAGGTGGGGCAGGATTCCCCTCCTTC
TRBJ1-1 - - TRBV5-1 CASSSGTANTESFF TGCGCCAGCAGCTCCGGGACGGCGAACACTGAATCTTTCTTT
TRBJ1-2 many - TRBV30 CAWSVSEYYGYTF TGTGCCTGGAGTGTATCCGAATACTATGGCTACACCTTC
TRBJ1-2 many - TRBV19 CASSIGQDYTF TGTGCCAGTAGTATAGGACAGGACTACACCTTC
TRBJ2-7 - TRBD2 TRBV12-3/TRBV12-4 CASSLHAGGEQYF TGTGCCAGCAGCCTCCATGCGGGGGGCGAGCAGTACTTC
TRBJ2-5 - - TRBV11-3 CASSPSESRRKTQYF TGTGCCAGCAGCCCCAGCGAATCTCGTCGAAAGACCCAGTACTTC
TRBJ1-1 many - TRBV12-3/TRBV12-4 CASSYRYTEAFF TGTGCCAGCAGTTATCGGTACACTGAAGCTTTCTTT
TRBJ1-1 many TRBD1 TRBV6-4 CASSDFWDRETEAFF TGTGCCAGCAGTGACTTTTGGGACAGGGAGACTGAAGCTTTCTTT
TRBJ2-1 - TRBD2 TRBV6-2/TRBV6-3 CASSYSRASGHNEQFF TGTGCCAGCAGTTACTCGAGGGCTAGCGGGCACAATGAGCAGTTCTTC
TRBJ2-1 few - TRBV20-1 CSARDWVEDEQFF TGCAGTGCTAGAGATTGGGTAGAGGATGAGCAGTTCTTC